This T cell receptor (beta chain) was profiled in a study of control samples from healthy donors and cancer patients. The protocol was immunoSEQ multiplex PCR, while the TCRdb copy is restricted to in-frame clones and leaves out a portion. The profile shows 95,000 to 150,000 clones, 70% to 90% of them singletons. This clone was found a few times. The CDR3 loop spans 12 amino acids. Trimming took 2 bases from V and 3 from J, leaving 4 bases between them. Per germline, CDR1 SNHLY and CDR2 FYNNEI. Sequencing input: blood. The chain combines TRBV2 with TRBJ1-2; D uncertain. The clonotype comes from a man aged 35-49 years in good health. The CDR3 bases are TGTGCCAGCAGTGAATCAGACTATGGCTACACCTTC. Residues: CASSESDYGYTF. The variable domain in full, with the rest retrieved from reference TRBV2 and TRBJ1-2, is EPEVTQTPSHQVTQMGQEVILRCVPISNHLYFYWYRQILGQKVEFLVSFYNNEISEKSEIFDDQFSVERPDGSNFTLKIRSTKLEDSAMYFCASSESDYGYTFGSGTRLTVV.